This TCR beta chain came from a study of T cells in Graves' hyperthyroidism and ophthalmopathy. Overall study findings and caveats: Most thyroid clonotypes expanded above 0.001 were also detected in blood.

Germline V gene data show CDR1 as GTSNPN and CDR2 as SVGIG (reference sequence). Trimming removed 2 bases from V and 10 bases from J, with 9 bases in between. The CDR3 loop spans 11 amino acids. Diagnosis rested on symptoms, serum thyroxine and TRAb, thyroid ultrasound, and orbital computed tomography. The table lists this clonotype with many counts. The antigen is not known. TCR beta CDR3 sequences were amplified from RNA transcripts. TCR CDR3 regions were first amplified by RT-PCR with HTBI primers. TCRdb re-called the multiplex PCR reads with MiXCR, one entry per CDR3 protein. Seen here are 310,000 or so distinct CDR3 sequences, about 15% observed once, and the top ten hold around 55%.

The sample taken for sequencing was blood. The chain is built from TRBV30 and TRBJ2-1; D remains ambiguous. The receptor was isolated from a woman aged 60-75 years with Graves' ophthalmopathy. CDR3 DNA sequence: TGTGCCTGGAGTCAAGTGTCCGAGCAGTTCTTC. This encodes CAWSQVSEQFF.